A selection of T cell receptor beta chains follows, all from one sample in a study of blood T cell repertoires in COVID-19. Using immunoSEQ multiplex PCR, the repertoire was profiled, and TCRdb retains in-frame clones only, with some absent. The sample has 50,000 or so clones; approximately 83% are singletons. Input material: peripheral blood. These receptors all come from a man in his 70s with acute or convalescent COVID-19. CDR3s include the opening cysteine and the closing phenylalanine or tryptophan. Each record gives: clone size, D gene, J gene, V gene, CDR3 protein, CDR3 DNA. D genes are given only for firm matches. A row's size may be missing; if present it is once, few, many or a size class.

clone_size: NA; d_call: NA; j_call: TRBJ2-7; v_call: TRBV28; cdr3_aa: CATLGQVNTYEQYF; cdr3_nt: TGTGCCACCCTGGGGCAGGTTAACACCTACGAGCAGTACTTC
clone_size: few; d_call: TRBD1; j_call: TRBJ1-1; v_call: TRBV3-1/TRBV3-2; cdr3_aa: CASSPRGQGEYWTEAFF; cdr3_nt: TGTGCCAGCAGCCCCCGGGGACAGGGGGAATATTGGACTGAAGCTTTCTTT
clone_size: few; d_call: NA; j_call: TRBJ2-7; v_call: TRBV6-1; cdr3_aa: CASSETIPGQYF; cdr3_nt: TGTGCCAGCAGTGAAACTATCCCCGGGCAGTACTTC
clone_size: once; d_call: TRBD1; j_call: TRBJ1-1; v_call: TRBV18; cdr3_aa: CASSPQDRGWTEAFF; cdr3_nt: TGTGCCAGCTCACCACAAGACAGGGGATGGACTGAAGCTTTCTTT
clone_size: NA; d_call: NA; j_call: TRBJ2-2; v_call: TRBV6-4; cdr3_aa: CASSKTGAANTGELFF; cdr3_nt: TGTGCCAGCAGTAAAACAGGTGCGGCGAACACCGGGGAGCTGTTTTTT
clone_size: once; d_call: NA; j_call: TRBJ1-1; v_call: TRBV4-1; cdr3_aa: CASSHAQTGPNTEAFF; cdr3_nt: TGCGCCAGCAGCCACGCACAAACAGGCCCTAACACTGAAGCTTTCTTT
clone_size: once; d_call: NA; j_call: TRBJ2-7; v_call: TRBV30; cdr3_aa: CAWSQNRGGYEQYF; cdr3_nt: TGTGCCTGGAGTCAAAACAGAGGCGGGTACGAGCAGTACTTC
clone_size: NA; d_call: NA; j_call: TRBJ2-7; v_call: TRBV3-1/TRBV3-2; cdr3_aa: CASSQERRPKTEQYF; cdr3_nt: TGTGCCAGCAGCCAAGAGAGGAGACCGAAAACCGAGCAGTACTTC
clone_size: NA; d_call: NA; j_call: TRBJ1-1; v_call: TRBV18; cdr3_aa: CASSPGRENTEAFF; cdr3_nt: TGTGCCAGCTCACCAGGCAGGGAAAACACTGAAGCTTTCTTT
clone_size: NA; d_call: TRBD1; j_call: TRBJ2-3; v_call: TRBV25-1; cdr3_aa: CASQGVLSTDTQYF; cdr3_nt: TGTGCCTCTCAGGGGGTCCTTAGCACAGATACGCAGTATTTT
clone_size: once; d_call: NA; j_call: TRBJ1-2; v_call: TRBV3-1/TRBV3-2; cdr3_aa: CASSHRGPNYGYTF; cdr3_nt: TGTGCCAGCAGCCACAGGGGCCCTAACTATGGCTACACCTTC
clone_size: once; d_call: NA; j_call: TRBJ2-3; v_call: TRBV20-1; cdr3_aa: CSALDTDTQYF; cdr3_nt: TGCAGTGCCCTAGACACAGATACGCAGTATTTT
clone_size: NA; d_call: NA; j_call: TRBJ2-1; v_call: TRBV5-1; cdr3_aa: CASSLAIQGYNEQFF; cdr3_nt: TGCGCCAGCAGCTTGGCCATTCAGGGCTACAATGAGCAGTTCTTC
clone_size: NA; d_call: TRBD2; j_call: TRBJ2-1; v_call: TRBV11-2; cdr3_aa: CASSLVGGGASDEQFF; cdr3_nt: TGTGCCAGCAGCTTAGTTGGCGGGGGGGCCAGCGATGAGCAGTTCTTC
clone_size: NA; d_call: NA; j_call: TRBJ1-3; v_call: TRBV6-6; cdr3_aa: CASSTTTGNTIYF; cdr3_nt: TGTGCCAGCAGTACAACTACTGGAAACACCATATATTTT
clone_size: NA; d_call: NA; j_call: TRBJ1-2; v_call: TRBV3-1/TRBV3-2; cdr3_aa: CASRPGGSGYGYTF; cdr3_nt: TGTGCCAGCAGACCGGGAGGGAGCGGCTATGGCTACACCTTC
clone_size: NA; d_call: NA; j_call: TRBJ2-7; v_call: TRBV4-1; cdr3_aa: CASSQEVADQYEQYF; cdr3_nt: TGCGCCAGCAGCCAAGAGGTAGCGGACCAATACGAGCAGTACTTC
clone_size: NA; d_call: NA; j_call: TRBJ1-4; v_call: TRBV7-9; cdr3_aa: CASSLVGRDEKLFF; cdr3_nt: TGTGCCAGCAGCTTAGTTGGCAGGGATGAAAAACTGTTTTTT
clone_size: NA; d_call: NA; j_call: TRBJ1-1; v_call: TRBV20-1; cdr3_aa: CSASPSDRPYTEAFF; cdr3_nt: TGCAGTGCTAGTCCAAGCGACAGGCCCTACACTGAAGCTTTCTTT
clone_size: few; d_call: NA; j_call: TRBJ1-2; v_call: TRBV12-3/TRBV12-4; cdr3_aa: CASSPTTGSGYTF; cdr3_nt: TGTGCCAGCAGTCCGACCACAGGGTCCGGCTACACCTTC
clone_size: NA; d_call: NA; j_call: TRBJ1-2; v_call: TRBV3-1/TRBV3-2; cdr3_aa: CASSQDRAGRGGYTF; cdr3_nt: TGTGCCAGCAGCCAAGATCGGGCAGGGCGGGGTGGCTACACCTTC
clone_size: NA; d_call: NA; j_call: TRBJ2-7; v_call: TRBV18; cdr3_aa: CASSPGASSYEQYF; cdr3_nt: TGTGCCAGCTCACCGGGAGCGAGCTCCTACGAGCAGTACTTC
clone_size: NA; d_call: TRBD1; j_call: TRBJ1-2; v_call: TRBV2; cdr3_aa: CASSRTQGAVGYTF; cdr3_nt: TGTGCCAGCAGTAGAACTCAGGGGGCGGTTGGCTACACCTTC
clone_size: NA; d_call: TRBD1; j_call: TRBJ2-2; v_call: TRBV6-2/TRBV6-3; cdr3_aa: CASSYQGASTGELFF; cdr3_nt: TGTGCCAGCAGTTACCAGGGGGCATCCACCGGGGAGCTGTTTTTT
clone_size: NA; d_call: NA; j_call: TRBJ2-1; v_call: TRBV6-2/TRBV6-3; cdr3_aa: CASSYGGAIYNEQFF; cdr3_nt: TGTGCCAGCAGTTATGGTGGAGCTATCTACAATGAGCAGTTCTTC
clone_size: NA; d_call: NA; j_call: TRBJ1-2; v_call: TRBV6-6; cdr3_aa: CASSLPTANYGYTF; cdr3_nt: TGTGCCAGCAGTCTCCCGACAGCTAACTATGGCTACACCTTC
clone_size: NA; d_call: TRBD1; j_call: TRBJ1-1; v_call: TRBV5-1; cdr3_aa: CASSSTGTGIEAFF; cdr3_nt: TGCGCCAGCAGCTCAACCGGGACAGGGATTGAAGCTTTCTTT
clone_size: few; d_call: NA; j_call: TRBJ1-6; v_call: TRBV28; cdr3_aa: CASSLPYLSSSYNSPLHF; cdr3_nt: TGTGCCAGCAGTTTACCATACTTGTCGAGCTCCTATAATTCACCCCTCCACTTT
clone_size: NA; d_call: NA; j_call: TRBJ2-5; v_call: TRBV15; cdr3_aa: CATSQLYGVARETQYF; cdr3_nt: TGTGCCACCAGCCAATTATACGGAGTAGCCCGAGAGACCCAGTACTTC
clone_size: NA; d_call: NA; j_call: TRBJ1-1; v_call: TRBV5-1; cdr3_aa: CASSPGHPNTEAFF; cdr3_nt: TGCGCCAGCAGCCCGGGACACCCGAACACTGAAGCTTTCTTT
clone_size: few; d_call: TRBD2; j_call: TRBJ2-5; v_call: TRBV5-4; cdr3_aa: CASSFGAGGRLETQYF; cdr3_nt: TGTGCCAGCAGCTTCGGAGCGGGAGGACGACTGGAGACCCAGTACTTC
clone_size: NA; d_call: NA; j_call: TRBJ2-6; v_call: TRBV11-3; cdr3_aa: CANLRAGAGANVLTF; cdr3_nt: TGTGCCAACCTCCGCGCCGGGGCTGGGGCCAACGTCCTGACTTTC
clone_size: NA; d_call: NA; j_call: TRBJ2-1; v_call: TRBV5-4; cdr3_aa: CASSLGGNQADEQFF; cdr3_nt: TGTGCCAGCAGCTTGGGTGGCAACCAGGCCGATGAGCAGTTCTTC
clone_size: NA; d_call: NA; j_call: TRBJ2-1; v_call: TRBV25-1; cdr3_aa: CASSIGVGEQFF; cdr3_nt: TGTGCCAGCAGCATCGGGGTTGGTGAGCAGTTCTTC
clone_size: NA; d_call: NA; j_call: TRBJ1-4; v_call: TRBV27; cdr3_aa: CASSSMGGISTNEKLFF; cdr3_nt: TGTGCCAGCAGCTCCATGGGAGGCATATCAACTAATGAAAAACTGTTTTTT
clone_size: NA; d_call: NA; j_call: TRBJ2-2; v_call: TRBV7-2; cdr3_aa: CASSLNAGGELFF; cdr3_nt: TGTGCCAGCAGCTTAAATGCGGGCGGGGAGCTGTTTTTT
clone_size: NA; d_call: TRBD2; j_call: TRBJ2-1; v_call: TRBV6-5; cdr3_aa: CASSLEAGAQFF; cdr3_nt: TGTGCCAGCAGCCTAGAGGCGGGAGCGCAGTTCTTC
clone_size: NA; d_call: NA; j_call: TRBJ2-7; v_call: TRBV5-6; cdr3_aa: CASSLVGRSEQYF; cdr3_nt: TGTGCCAGCAGCTTAGTTGGCCGGAGCGAGCAGTACTTC
clone_size: NA; d_call: TRBD1; j_call: TRBJ1-1; v_call: TRBV6-2/TRBV6-3; cdr3_aa: CASSYTTGQGATDAEAFF; cdr3_nt: TGTGCCAGCAGTTACACCACGGGACAGGGGGCAACGGATGCTGAAGCTTTCTTT
clone_size: NA; d_call: TRBD1; j_call: TRBJ2-7; v_call: TRBV7-9; cdr3_aa: CASSPGTGTYEQYF; cdr3_nt: TGTGCCAGCAGCCCAGGGACAGGGACCTACGAGCAGTACTTC
clone_size: NA; d_call: NA; j_call: TRBJ1-4; v_call: TRBV19; cdr3_aa: CASSIGIGGEGEKLFF; cdr3_nt: TGTGCCAGTAGTATTGGAATTGGGGGCGAGGGTGAAAAACTGTTTTTT
clone_size: NA; d_call: TRBD1; j_call: TRBJ1-4; v_call: TRBV6-6; cdr3_aa: CASRVGQGSEKLFF; cdr3_nt: TGTGCCAGCAGGGTGGGACAGGGAAGTGAAAAACTGTTTTTT
clone_size: NA; d_call: NA; j_call: TRBJ2-5; v_call: TRBV6-2/TRBV6-3; cdr3_aa: CASSYGAAYQETQYF; cdr3_nt: TGTGCCAGCAGTTACGGAGCGGCATACCAAGAGACCCAGTACTTC
clone_size: once; d_call: NA; j_call: TRBJ2-7; v_call: TRBV19; cdr3_aa: CASSNRAIDTEQYF; cdr3_nt: TGTGCCAGTAGTAACAGGGCGATAGATACCGAGCAGTACTTC
clone_size: NA; d_call: NA; j_call: TRBJ2-7; v_call: TRBV29-1; cdr3_aa: CSVQTASYEQYF; cdr3_nt: TGCAGCGTCCAGACTGCATCCTACGAGCAGTACTTC
clone_size: few; d_call: TRBD1; j_call: TRBJ1-2; v_call: TRBV5-6; cdr3_aa: CASSSTFRYRGSSSYTF; cdr3_nt: TGTGCCAGCAGCTCCACATTCCGGTACAGGGGGAGTTCTAGCTACACCTTC
clone_size: NA; d_call: NA; j_call: TRBJ2-5; v_call: TRBV6-6; cdr3_aa: CASSYLGEETQYF; cdr3_nt: TGTGCCAGCAGTTACCTAGGGGAAGAGACCCAGTACTTC
clone_size: NA; d_call: TRBD1; j_call: TRBJ1-5; v_call: TRBV2; cdr3_aa: CASSQETGGGNQPQHF; cdr3_nt: TGTGCCAGCAGCCAAGAGACAGGGGGAGGAAATCAGCCCCAGCATTTT